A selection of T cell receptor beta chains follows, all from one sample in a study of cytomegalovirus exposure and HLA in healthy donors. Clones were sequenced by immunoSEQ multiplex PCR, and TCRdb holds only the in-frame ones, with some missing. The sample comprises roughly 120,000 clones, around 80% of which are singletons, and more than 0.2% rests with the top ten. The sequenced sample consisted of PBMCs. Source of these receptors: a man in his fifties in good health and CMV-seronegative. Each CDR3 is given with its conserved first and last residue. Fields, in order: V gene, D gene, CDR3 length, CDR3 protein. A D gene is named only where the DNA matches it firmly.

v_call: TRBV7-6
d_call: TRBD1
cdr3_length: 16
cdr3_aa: CASSLGGTGVGGELFF

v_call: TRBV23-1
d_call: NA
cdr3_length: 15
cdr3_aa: CASSPGGGRRPSLHF

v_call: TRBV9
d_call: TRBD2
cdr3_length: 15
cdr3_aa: CASSVGSGGTDTQYF

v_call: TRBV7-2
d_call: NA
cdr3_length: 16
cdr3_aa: CASSLVRVQNTGELFF

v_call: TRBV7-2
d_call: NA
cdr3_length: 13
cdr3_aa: CASISGETGELFF

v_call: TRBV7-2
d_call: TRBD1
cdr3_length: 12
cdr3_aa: CASSFTGATAFF

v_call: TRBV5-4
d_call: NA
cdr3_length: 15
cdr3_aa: CASSQGVAGSYEQYF

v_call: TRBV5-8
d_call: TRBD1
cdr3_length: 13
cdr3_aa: CASSFDRAGEQYF

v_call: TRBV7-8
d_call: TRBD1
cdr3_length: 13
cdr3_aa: CATSTGAGTEAFF

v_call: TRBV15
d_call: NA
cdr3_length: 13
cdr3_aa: CATSRGAGETQYF

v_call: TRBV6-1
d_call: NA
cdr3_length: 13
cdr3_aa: CASSEVGLTEAFF

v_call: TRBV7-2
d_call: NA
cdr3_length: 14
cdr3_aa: CASSLTPAEQPQHF

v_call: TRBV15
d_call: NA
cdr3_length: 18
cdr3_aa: CATSRDSGTGASTDTQYF

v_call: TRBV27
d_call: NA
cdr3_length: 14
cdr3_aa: CASSLDEQGYEQYF

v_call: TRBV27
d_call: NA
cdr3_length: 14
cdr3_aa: CASSFAGGNTEAFF

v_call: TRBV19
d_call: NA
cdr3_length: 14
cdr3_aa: CASSMPPPGGDAFF

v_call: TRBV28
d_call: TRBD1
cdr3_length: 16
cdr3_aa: CASRWDTGGAYQPQHF

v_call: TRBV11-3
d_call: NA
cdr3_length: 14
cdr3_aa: CASSLNTGANVLTF

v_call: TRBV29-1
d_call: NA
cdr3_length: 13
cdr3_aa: CSLDSPSTDTQYF

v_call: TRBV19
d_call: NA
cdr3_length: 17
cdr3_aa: CASSLKAESASYNEQFF

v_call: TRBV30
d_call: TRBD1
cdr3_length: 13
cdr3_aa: CAWSRDRGTEAFF

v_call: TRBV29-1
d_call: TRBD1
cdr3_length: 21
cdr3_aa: CSVEDLHLGTGTGEFNEKLFF

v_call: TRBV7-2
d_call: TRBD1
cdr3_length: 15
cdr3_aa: CASSRDRGTLETQYF

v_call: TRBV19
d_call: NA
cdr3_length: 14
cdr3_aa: CASSMAASSYEQYF

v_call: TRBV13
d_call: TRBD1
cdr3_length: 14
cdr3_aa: CASSQQGIHEKLFF

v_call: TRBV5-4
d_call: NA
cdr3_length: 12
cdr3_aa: CASSFGSYEQYF

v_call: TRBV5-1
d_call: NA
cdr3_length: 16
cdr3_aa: CASTPTGTPMNTEAFF

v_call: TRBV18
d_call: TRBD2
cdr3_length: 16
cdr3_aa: CASSPELAGVYNEQFF

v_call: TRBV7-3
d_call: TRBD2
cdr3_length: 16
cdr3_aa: CASSSVRAGGVDEQFF

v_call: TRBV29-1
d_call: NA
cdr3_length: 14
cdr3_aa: CSVGGEGLTDTQYF

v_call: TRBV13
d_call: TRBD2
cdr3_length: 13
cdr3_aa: CASSAGTRNEQFF

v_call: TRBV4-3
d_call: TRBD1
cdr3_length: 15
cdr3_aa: CASSLRDRAFNEQFF

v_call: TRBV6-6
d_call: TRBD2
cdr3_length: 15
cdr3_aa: CASSYGGAGAGEQYF

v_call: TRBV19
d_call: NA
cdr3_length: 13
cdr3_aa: CASSINRNYGYTF

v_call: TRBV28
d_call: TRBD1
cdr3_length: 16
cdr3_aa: CASSRPRTGSNQPQHF

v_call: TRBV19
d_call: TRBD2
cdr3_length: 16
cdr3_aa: CASSPSGTSGSDEQFF

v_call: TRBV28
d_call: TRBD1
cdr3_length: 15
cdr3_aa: CASSPDRDSNQPQHF

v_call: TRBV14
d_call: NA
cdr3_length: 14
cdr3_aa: CASSQVAGRYEQYF

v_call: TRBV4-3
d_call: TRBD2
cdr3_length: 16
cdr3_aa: CASSQDAGGNTGELFF

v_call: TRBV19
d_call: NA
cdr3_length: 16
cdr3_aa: CASTPIAPYSNYGYTF

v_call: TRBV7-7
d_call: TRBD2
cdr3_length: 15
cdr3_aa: CASSLARGGAETQYF

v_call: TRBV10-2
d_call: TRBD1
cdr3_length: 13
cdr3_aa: CASRTGGSQPQHF

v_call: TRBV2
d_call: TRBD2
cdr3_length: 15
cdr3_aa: CASSHRDYGYNEQFF

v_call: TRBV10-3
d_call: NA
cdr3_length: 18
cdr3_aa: CAISYRRDAVGANTEAFF

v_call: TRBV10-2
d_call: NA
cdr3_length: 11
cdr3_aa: CASSRADTQYF

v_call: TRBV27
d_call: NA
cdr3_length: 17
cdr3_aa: CASGLRGAGLMNTEAFF